This T cell receptor beta chain originates from a study of T cells after yellow fever vaccination. Study findings and constraints: Most clones from primary vaccination resurfaced after the booster (approximately 96% CD4, 75% to 90% CD8). Faster peaking, at day 5 versus 15, marked a secondary response that was weaker.

This clonotype came up a few times. Its antigen is currently unknown. The V gene's germline CDR1 is SGHAT and CDR2 FQNNGV. Trimming removed 2 bases from V and 3 bases from J, with 10 bases in between. There are 14 residues in the CDR3. In making TCR cDNA, 5'RACE template switching added a universal primer site and UMIs to it. TCRdb reanalysed the 5' RACE reads using MiXCR and keeps one entry per CDR3 protein. Among under 300,000 distinct CDR3 sequences listed, over 10% were seen once. Sample: CD4+ T cells sorted from PBMCs, taken 45 days after the yellow fever booster vaccination. This chain connects TRBV11-2 to TRBJ1-1, with D possibly TRBD1 on 6 matching bases. The sequence was obtained from a man in his thirties or forties who received the YFV17D yellow fever vaccine. The CDR3 DNA reads TGTGCCAGCAGCTTAATAGGGGGGGACACTGAAGCTTTCTTT. It encodes CASSLIGGDTEAFF.